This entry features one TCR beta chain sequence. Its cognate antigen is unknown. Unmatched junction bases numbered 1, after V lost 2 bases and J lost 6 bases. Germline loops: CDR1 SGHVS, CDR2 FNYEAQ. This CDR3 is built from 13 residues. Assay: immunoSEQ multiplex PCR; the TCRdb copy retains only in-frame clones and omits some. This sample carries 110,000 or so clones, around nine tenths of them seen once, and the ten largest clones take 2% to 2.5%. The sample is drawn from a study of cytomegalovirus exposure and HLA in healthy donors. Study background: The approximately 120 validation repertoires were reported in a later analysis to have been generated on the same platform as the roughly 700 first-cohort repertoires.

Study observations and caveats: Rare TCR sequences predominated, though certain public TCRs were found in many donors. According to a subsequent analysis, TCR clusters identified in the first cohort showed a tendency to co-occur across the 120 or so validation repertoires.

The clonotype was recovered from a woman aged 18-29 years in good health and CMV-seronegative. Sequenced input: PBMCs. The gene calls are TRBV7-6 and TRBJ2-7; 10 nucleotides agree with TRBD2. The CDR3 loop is CASSLLAGAEQYF. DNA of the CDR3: TGTGCCAGCAGCTTACTAGCGGGAGCCGAGCAGTACTTC. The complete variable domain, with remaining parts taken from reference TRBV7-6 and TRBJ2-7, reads GAGVSQSPRYKVTKRGQDVALRCDPISGHVSLYWYRQALGQGPEFLTYFNYEAQQDKSGLPNDRFSAERPEGSISTLTIQRTEQRDSAMYRCASSLLAGAEQYFGPGTRLTVT.